The next 9 T cell receptor beta chains were all read from a single sample in a study of T-cell reconstitution after alpha-beta-depleted transplantation in children (dated by TCRdb to 2016 to 2017). The meaning of the sample's treatment or condition label: allogeneic hematopoietic cell transplantation with graft depleted of TCRalphabeta T cells and CD19 B cells. Library preparation employed PCR. TCRdb shows the sequencer as Illumina HiSeq 2500. TCR library preparation used molecular barcoding, with unique molecular identifiers applied to normalize quantification of the TCRbeta repertoire. The public reads were run again by TCRdb, first through fastp at Q25 and then through MiXCR, and only productive beta chains were kept. One record per CDR3 amino acid sequence lists the most common genes and DNA. This sample has 500,000 to 600,000 distinct CDR3 sequences in its table, and around 27% of those were observed once. 35% to 40% of the sample is held by the ten biggest clonotypes.

Here the sequenced sample was PBMCs, taken before TCRalphabeta/CD19-depleted stem cell transplant. The receptors here all came from a boy under two years old with Wiskott-Aldrich syndrome, due to receive a stem cell transplant.

CDR3 amino acids: CSASGKLSNYGYTF. Here the CDR3 DNA reads TGCAGTGCTAGCGGCAAACTCTCTAACTATGGCTACACCTTC. The chain joins TRBV20-1 to TRBJ1-2; no clear D gene. Between the trimmed V and J ends, which lost 3 bases and 0 bases, there was a span of 11 bases. The germline CDR1 and CDR2 sequences are DFQATT and SNEGSKA (reference sequence). The CDR3 is 14 amino acids.

This clonotype was found once. The chain uses TRBV11-3 and TRBJ2-1; TRBD2 aligns across 8 bases. The CDR3 runs 15 residues. Trimming cost V 3 bases and J 9 bases; bases outside gene matches: 10. Germline V CDR1 and CDR2: SGHNT, YENEEA. CDR3 residues: CASSFSGGPIGEQFF. The DNA for the CDR3 is TGTGCCAGCAGCTTTTCGGGAGGGCCTATAGGTGAGCAGTTCTTC.

This clonotype appeared a few times. This chain joins TRBV5-1 and TRBJ2-1, with 12 bases fitting TRBD2. The V gene's germline CDR1 is SGHRS and CDR2 YFSETQ. The CDR3 sequence is 16 residues long. The trim removed 0 bases at V and 6 bases at J, leaving 4 bases unmatched. The DNA for the CDR3 is TGCGCCAGCAGCTTGGAGGGACTAGCGGGCTTCAATGAGCAGTTCTTC. Translated, it gives CASSLEGLAGFNEQFF.

This clonotype has a handful of counts. The gene calls are TRBV5-1 and TRBJ2-7, with D tentatively TRBD1 (5 bases). The germline V gene encodes CDR1 SGHRS and CDR2 YFSETQ. The CDR3 contains 16 residues. V dropped 3 bases and J dropped 0 bases, with 16 bases sitting between them. In nucleotides, the CDR3 is TGCGCCAGCAGCTGGGGCGCCGGGCCCAACTCCTACGAGCAGTACTTC. Translating it yields CASSWGAGPNSYEQYF.

This clonotype was picked up a small number of times. This CDR3 is CASSFTGAGELFF. In DNA form, the CDR3 reads TGCGCCAGCAGCTTTACAGGGGCCGGGGAGCTGTTTTTT. The gene calls are TRBV5-1 and TRBJ2-2; 7 bases align to TRBD1. V dropped 2 bases and J dropped 6; count of bases not matched to a gene: 1. There are 13 residues in the CDR3. Germline CDR1 SGHRS, CDR2 YFSETQ.

The chain joins TRBV24-1 to TRBJ2-1, with D hard to call. In germline, CDR1 is KGHDR, CDR2 SFDVKD. V was cut by 3 bases and J by 1 base, with 9 bases left in between. The CDR3 is 15 amino acids. This chain's CDR3 is CATSDPRASYNEQFF. The DNA of the CDR3 is TGTGCCACCAGTGATCCCCGGGCTTCCTACAATGAGCAGTTCTTC.

This clonotype was observed a handful of times. The chain couples TRBV15 to TRBJ1-5; no firm D call. CDR1 is LNHNV, CDR2 YYDKDF, per germline (reference sequence). Trimming removed 0 bases at V and 3 bases at J, with 12 bases between. CDR3 size: 16 residues. The CDR3 loop is CATSRELHKNNQPQHF. CDR3 DNA sequence: TGTGCCACCAGCAGAGAGCTCCACAAGAACAATCAGCCCCAGCATTTT.

The J gene is TRBJ2-7, the V gene TRBV7-8; TRBD2 agrees at 7 bases. The CDR3 length is 16 residues. Germline-derived CDR1 and CDR2 are SGHVS and FQNEAQ. V gave up 1 base and J gave up 6 bases; unmatched junction bases: 12. The CDR3 sequence: CASSLVGLSSGGEQYF. The CDR3 DNA reads as TGTGCCAGCAGCTTAGTTGGGTTGAGTTCGGGGGGCGAGCAGTACTTC.

Only a few counts were recorded for this clonotype. The V call is TRBV18, the J call TRBJ2-7; TRBD2 is a possible D gene (6 bases). Germline lookup yields CDR1 KGHSH and CDR2 LQKENI. This CDR3 has 15 residues. Trimming pared 0 bases from V and 2 bases from J, leaving 11 bases between. CDR3 coding DNA: TGTGCCAGCTCACCACCTGGGACTCCACCCTACGAGCAGTACTTC. Translation gives CASSPPGTPPYEQYF.